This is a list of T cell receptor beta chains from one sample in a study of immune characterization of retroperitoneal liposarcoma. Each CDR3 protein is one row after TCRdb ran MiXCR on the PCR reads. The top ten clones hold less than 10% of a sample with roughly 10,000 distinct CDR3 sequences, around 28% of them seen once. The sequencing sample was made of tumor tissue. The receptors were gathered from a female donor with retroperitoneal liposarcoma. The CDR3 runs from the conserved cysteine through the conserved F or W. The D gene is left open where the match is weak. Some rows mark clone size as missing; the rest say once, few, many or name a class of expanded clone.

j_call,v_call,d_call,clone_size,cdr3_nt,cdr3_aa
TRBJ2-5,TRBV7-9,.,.,TGTGCCAGCGGCCACAGGGCCACCCAAGAGACCCAGTACTTC,CASGHRATQETQYF
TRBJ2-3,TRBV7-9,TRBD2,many,TGTGCCACAGGCGAGGGCGGGGGTTCGCAGTATTTT,CATGEGGGSQYF
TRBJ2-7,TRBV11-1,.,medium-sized,TGTGCCAGCAGCCAAGGGGTTTTCGAGCAGTACTTC,CASSQGVFEQYF
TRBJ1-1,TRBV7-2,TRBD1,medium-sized,TGTGCCAGCAGCTTAGTGGAGGGGGCGCGTAACACTGAAGCTTTCTTT,CASSLVEGARNTEAFF
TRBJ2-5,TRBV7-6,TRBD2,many,TGTGCCAGCAGCTTAAGTGTGGCTAGCGGGAGTGTAGAGACCCAGTACTTC,CASSLSVASGSVETQYF
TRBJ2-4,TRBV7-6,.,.,TGTGCCAGCAGCCCGGGACAAGCCTACAATGAGCAGTACTTC,CASSPGQAYNEQYF
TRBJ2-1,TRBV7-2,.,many,TGTGCCAGCAGCTACCGCGGGGCCGGAGCCAAAAACATTCAGTTCTTC,CASSYRGAGAKNIQFF
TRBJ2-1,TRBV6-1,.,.,TGTGCCAGCAGCAGGGATTGGTCATACAATGAGCAGTTCTTC,CASSRDWSYNEQFF
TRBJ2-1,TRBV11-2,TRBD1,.,TGTGCCAGCAGCCCTTGGACAGGGAACAATGAGCAGTTCTTC,CASSPWTGNNEQFF
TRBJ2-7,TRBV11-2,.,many,TGTGCCAGCAGCTCCGTGTGGGGGAGCTCCTACGAGCAGTACTTC,CASSSVWGSSYEQYF
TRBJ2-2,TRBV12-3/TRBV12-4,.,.,TGTGCCAGCAGTTTAGAACCCGGGGGTTGGTCCGGGGAGCTGTTTTTT,CASSLEPGGWSGELFF
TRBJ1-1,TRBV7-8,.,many,TGTGCCAGCAGCCCCGGACCCATGAACACTGAAGCTTTCTTT,CASSPGPMNTEAFF
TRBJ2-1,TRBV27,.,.,TGTGCCAGCAGTTTGACGGCCAACTCCTACGAGCAGTTCTTC,CASSLTANSYEQFF
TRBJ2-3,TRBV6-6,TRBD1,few,TGTGCCAGCAGTTACAGGGGGCTCATTGATACGCAGTATTTT,CASSYRGLIDTQYF
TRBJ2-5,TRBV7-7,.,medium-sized,TGTGCTAGCAGCTTAAGGGAATTGGGTGAGCAGTACTTC,CASSLRELGEQYF
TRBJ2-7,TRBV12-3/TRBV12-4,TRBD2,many,TGTGCCAGCAGCCCTAGCGGGGGATACAATGAGCAGTACTTC,CASSPSGGYNEQYF
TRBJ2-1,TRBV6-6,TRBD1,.,TGTGCCAGCAGTATAGGACAGGGAAGGCACAATGAGCAGTTCTTC,CASSIGQGRHNEQFF
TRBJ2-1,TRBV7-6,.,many,TGTGCCAGCAGCCTCCTATGGAATGAGCAGTTCTTC,CASSLLWNEQFF
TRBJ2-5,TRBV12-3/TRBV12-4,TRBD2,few,TGTGCCAGCAGTTTGGGAGGGAACTCCTACAATGAGCAGTACTTC,CASSLGGNSYNEQYF
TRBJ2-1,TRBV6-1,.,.,TGTGCCAGCAGTTACAGCTCCTACAATGAGCAGTTCTTC,CASSYSSYNEQFF
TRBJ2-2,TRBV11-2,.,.,TGTGCCAGCAGCTCCCGACACTTAGGGCCCACCGGGGAGCTGTTTTTT,CASSSRHLGPTGELFF
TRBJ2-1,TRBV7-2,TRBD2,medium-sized,TGTGCCAGCAGCTTTAGCGGGAGCACCTACGAGCAGTTCTTC,CASSFSGSTYEQFF
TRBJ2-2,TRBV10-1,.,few,TGCGCCAGCAGTGGTTACGGGAACACCGGGGAGCTGTTTTTT,CASSGYGNTGELFF
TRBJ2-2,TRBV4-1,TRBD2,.,TGCGCCAGCAGCCAACGACTAGCTGAGAACACCGGGGAGCTGTTTTTT,CASSQRLAENTGELFF
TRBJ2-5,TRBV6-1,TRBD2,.,TGTGCCAGCAGCCTGGACCTCAGACTAGCGGGAGGGCCGTCCCAAGAGACCCAGTACTTC,CASSLDLRLAGGPSQETQYF